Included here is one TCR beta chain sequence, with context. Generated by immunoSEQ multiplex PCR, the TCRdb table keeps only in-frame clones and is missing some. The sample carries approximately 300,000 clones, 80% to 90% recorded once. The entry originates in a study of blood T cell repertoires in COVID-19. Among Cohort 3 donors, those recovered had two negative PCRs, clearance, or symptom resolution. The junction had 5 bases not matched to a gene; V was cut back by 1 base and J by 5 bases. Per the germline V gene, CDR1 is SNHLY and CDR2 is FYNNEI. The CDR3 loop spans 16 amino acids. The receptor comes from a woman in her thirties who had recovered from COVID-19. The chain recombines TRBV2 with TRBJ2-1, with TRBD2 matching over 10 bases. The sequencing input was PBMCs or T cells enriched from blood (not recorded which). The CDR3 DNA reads TGTGCCAGCAGTGAAGAATGGACTAGCGGAGACAATGAGCAGTTCTTC. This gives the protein CASSEEWTSGDNEQFF.